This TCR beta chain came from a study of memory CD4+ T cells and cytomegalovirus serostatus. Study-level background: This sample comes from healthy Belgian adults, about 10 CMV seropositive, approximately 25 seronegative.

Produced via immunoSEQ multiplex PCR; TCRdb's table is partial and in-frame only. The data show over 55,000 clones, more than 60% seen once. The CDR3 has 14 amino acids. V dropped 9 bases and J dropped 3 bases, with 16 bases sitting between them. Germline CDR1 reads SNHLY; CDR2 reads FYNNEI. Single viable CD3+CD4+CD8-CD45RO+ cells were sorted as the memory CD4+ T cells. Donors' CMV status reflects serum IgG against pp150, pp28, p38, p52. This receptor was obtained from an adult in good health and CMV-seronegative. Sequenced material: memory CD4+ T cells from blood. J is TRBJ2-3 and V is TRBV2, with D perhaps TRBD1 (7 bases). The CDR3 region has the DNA TGTGCCAGGAGCCAGGGGGGCCAGACAGATACGCAGTATTTT. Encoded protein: CARSQGGQTDTQYF.